The 32 T cell receptor beta chains presented below share a single source sample, sequenced in a study of blood T cell repertoires in COVID-19. Clones were sequenced by immunoSEQ multiplex PCR, and TCRdb holds only the in-frame ones, with some missing. Counted here are about 69,000 clones, 90% occurring once; the ten biggest clones make up approximately 5.8%. The material sequenced was peripheral blood. The receptors were sampled from a middle-aged man with acute or convalescent COVID-19.

This sequence joins TRBV7-9 and TRBJ1-1; D not resolved. The CDR3 sequence is 14 residues long. Germline V gene lookup returns CDR1 SEHNR and CDR2 FQNEAQ (reference sequence). V was shortened by 1 base and J by 1 base, with 7 bases between the two germline ends. CDR3 in amino acids: CASSLELPNTEAFF. CDR3 nucleotide sequence: TGTGCCAGCAGCTTAGAACTCCCGAACACTGAAGCTTTCTTT.

The chain uses TRBV25-1 and TRBJ2-7; 7 bases are a match to TRBD1. CDR1 is MGHDK, CDR2 SYGVNS, per germline. The CDR3 runs 13 residues. V lost 6 bases, J lost 4 bases, and 6 bases stayed unmatched. CDR3 amino acids: CASSPTGEYEQYF. In DNA, the CDR3 is TGTGCCAGCAGCCCTACAGGGGAATACGAGCAGTACTTC.

This rearrangement joins TRBV19 to TRBJ1-5; D unresolved. The CDR3 contains 12 residues. CDR1 and CDR2 from the germline V gene are LNHDA and SQIVND (reference sequence). Trimming stripped 8 bases from V and 5 bases from J, with 10 bases between. The CDR3 DNA is TGTGCCAGTGCGCGGGTGGATCAGCCCCAGCATTTT. The encoded protein is CASARVDQPQHF.

V gene TRBV6-6 combines with J gene TRBJ2-7; weak D call: TRBD1 (7 bases). This CDR3 is 13 amino acids long. Germline V gene sequence: CDR1 MNHNY, CDR2 SVGAGI (reference sequence). V shed 6 bases and J shed 3 bases, with 12 bases lying between them. The CDR3, as DNA: TGTGCCAGCAGGGAGGGGACAGACTACGAGCAGTACTTC. This gives the protein CASREGTDYEQYF.

This clone was seen only a few times. This chain joins TRBV5-1 and TRBJ2-2, with TRBD2 matching 9 bases. V lost 1 base, J lost 7 bases, and 11 bases stayed unmatched. This CDR3 has 17 residues. Germline CDR1 reads SGHRS; CDR2 reads YFSETQ. CDR3 nucleotide sequence: TGCGCCAGCAGCTTGCAGCCTAGCGGGACCGGAGGCGGGGAGCTGTTTTTT. Protein sequence: CASSLQPSGTGGGELFF.

J is TRBJ2-7 and V is TRBV24-1; a possible D gene is TRBD1 (5 bases). The V end lost 5 bases, the J end lost 0 bases, and 19 bases lay between the germline ends. The germline CDR1 and CDR2 sequences are KGHDR and SFDVKD. This CDR3 comprises 17 residues. CDR3 in DNA: TGTGCCACCAGTGGTACCGACGGACACCGATACTCCTACGAGCAGTACTTC. This sequence encodes CATSGTDGHRYSYEQYF.

The V gene is TRBV11-2, the J gene TRBJ1-4, with TRBD1 as a possible D gene (5 bases). CDR1 is SGHAT, CDR2 FQNNGV, per germline. Trimming took 5 bases from V and 8 from J, leaving 18 bases between them. This CDR3 is 15 amino acids long. The CDR3: CASSPTGGWNEKLFF. CDR3 nucleotide sequence: TGTGCCAGCAGCCCGACGGGGGGATGGAACGAAAAACTGTTTTTT.

The rearrangement joins TRBV19 to TRBJ2-3; maybe TRBD2 (6 bases). This CDR3 region has 13 residues. Between the trimmed V and J ends, which lost 5 bases and 3 bases, there was a span of 9 bases. CDR1 is LNHDA and CDR2 is SQIVND in the germline V gene (reference sequence). The chain's CDR3 is CASSDGRTDTQYF. The CDR3 coding sequence is TGTGCCAGTAGTGATGGGAGGACAGATACGCAGTATTTT.

The CDR3 here is CASSEALGRDTIYF. The CDR3 DNA sequence: TGTGCCAGCAGTGAAGCGCTTGGGAGAGACACCATATATTTT. The rearrangement links TRBV6-1 to TRBJ1-3; D gene unclear. The ends were cut back, 0 bases at V and 8 bases at J, with 11 bases in the middle. Germline-derived CDR1 and CDR2 are MNHNS and SASEGT. CDR3 length: 14 residues.

In its sample, this clone was seen once. The CDR3, as DNA: TGTGCCAGCAGTGAAGCGCAGACAGCCGGATTCTCCTACGAGCAGTACTTC. Translation: CASSEAQTAGFSYEQYF. The chain recombines TRBV6-1 with TRBJ2-7; TRBD1 might be the D (5 bases). V lost 0 bases and J 0 bases, leaving 15 bases between the germline ends. This CDR3 has 17 amino acids. The germline V gene has CDR1 MNHNS and CDR2 SASEGT.

This sequence joins TRBV9 and TRBJ2-7; 11 nucleotides agree with TRBD2. Germline loops: CDR1 SGDLS, CDR2 YYNGEE. This CDR3 contains 19 residues. V lost 0 bases and J lost 4; bases outside the gene matches: 15. The CDR3 spells CASSVASRAPGLADYEQYF. Written as DNA, the CDR3 is TGTGCCAGCAGCGTAGCTTCGAGAGCGCCGGGACTAGCGGATTACGAGCAGTACTTC.

This clone has a single count. The chain combines TRBV6-1 with TRBJ2-3, with no clear D. The CDR3 sequence is 15 residues long. Germline lookup yields CDR1 MNHNS and CDR2 SASEGT. Trimming cost V 1 base and J 0 bases, with 8 bases left between them. CDR3 protein: CASSEVGRSTDTQYF. The CDR3 region has the DNA TGTGCCAGCAGTGAAGTGGGCCGCAGCACAGATACGCAGTATTTT.

The CDR3 spells CASSLGTVSNQPQHF. CDR3 coding DNA: TGTGCCAGCAGCCTGGGGACAGTTAGCAATCAGCCCCAGCATTTT. V gene TRBV11-2 combines with J gene TRBJ1-5, with 7 bases that match TRBD1. From germline, CDR1 is SGHAT and CDR2 FQNNGV. Losses at the gene ends were 5 bases for V and 0 bases for J; bases not matched to a gene: 4. The length of the CDR3 is 15 residues.

The chain is built from TRBV5-1 and TRBJ2-5; D gene ambiguous. The CDR3 runs to 12 residues. The V and J ends lost 1 base and 4 bases respectively, with 5 bases between them. CDR1 is SGHRS, CDR2 YFSETQ, per germline. The chain's CDR3 is CASSLPGETQYF. In DNA form, the CDR3 reads TGCGCCAGCAGCTTGCCGGGAGAGACCCAGTACTTC.

The table lists this clone with a count of one. The J gene is TRBJ1-2, the V gene TRBV6-1; possible D gene TRBD1, 5 bases. The V gene lost 3 bases and the J gene lost 7 bases, with 24 bases spanning the gap. CDR3 length: 17 amino acids. CDR1 MNHNS and CDR2 SASEGT come from the germline V gene. CDR3 coding DNA: TGTGCCAGCAGTGAGGCGGGGGGGAGTAACGTTATTCGTGGCTACACCTTC. Its translation: CASSEAGGSNVIRGYTF.

This sequence joins TRBV6-1 and TRBJ1-1; 11 nucleotides agree with TRBD1. Germline loops: CDR1 MNHNS, CDR2 SASEGT. The CDR3 totals 17 residues. The V segment lost 4 bases and the J segment 4 bases; nucleotides outside the gene matches: 11. Here the CDR3 DNA reads TGTGCCAGCAGTGCCCGGACAGGGGGCGCGACAAGCACTGAAGCTTTCTTT. The encoded protein is CASSARTGGATSTEAFF.

The V call is TRBV3-1 (or the pseudogene TRBV3-2), the J call TRBJ2-1; D gene uncertain. Germline loops: CDR1 LGHDT, CDR2 YNNKEL (reference sequence). V lost 2 bases and J 4 bases, leaving 6 bases between the germline ends. The CDR3 has 13 residues. CDR3 bases: TGTGCCAGCAGCCAAAGAGGTTACAATGAGCAGTTCTTC. It codes for CASSQRGYNEQFF.

The chain joins TRBV6-4 to TRBJ2-2, with a weak D call TRBD2 (6 bases). Germline V lookup: CDR1 MRHNA, CDR2 SNTAGT. The V end was cut by 7 bases, the J end by 1 base, with 10 bases between. The CDR3 runs 14 residues. As DNA, the CDR3 is TGTGCCAGCATGTGGCGGGAGAACACCGGGGAGCTGTTTTTT. It yields the protein CASMWRENTGELFF.

The chain carries TRBV19 and TRBJ2-7; 10 bases fit TRBD2. CDR1 is LNHDA and CDR2 is SQIVND in the germline V gene (reference sequence). This CDR3 has 15 amino acids. V trimming: 4 bases; J trimming: 3 bases; junction bases outside the gene matches: 6. The CDR3 loop reads CASSTGLAENYEQYF. The CDR3 bases are TGTGCCAGTAGTACAGGACTAGCGGAGAACTACGAGCAGTACTTC.

The chain is built from TRBV2 and TRBJ2-7; 11 bases match TRBD1. Looked up from germline, CDR1 is SNHLY and CDR2 is FYNNEI. The CDR3 has 14 residues. Germline trimming cut 8 bases from V and 3 bases from J; bases unmatched to any gene: 6. CDR3 in DNA: TGTGCCAGCCTCTCGGGACAGGGGGACTACGAGCAGTACTTC. This gives the protein CASLSGQGDYEQYF.

This sequence joins TRBV9 and TRBJ2-5; D unclear. Germline V CDR1 and CDR2: SGDLS, YYNGEE. The CDR3 is 11 residues long. Trimming stripped 7 bases from V and 4 bases from J, with 8 bases between. CDR3 region: CASSRGETQYF. The DNA for the CDR3 is TGTGCCAGCTCTCGAGGAGAGACCCAGTACTTC.

The rearrangement joins TRBV2 to TRBJ1-5; 8 bases match TRBD1. The CDR3 totals 14 residues. Germline V CDR1 and CDR2: SNHLY, FYNNEI. J was trimmed by 2 bases and V by 6 bases; bases with no gene match: 3. CDR3 in amino acids: CASRQGVGNQPQHF. The CDR3 DNA is TGTGCCAGCAGACAGGGGGTGGGCAATCAGCCCCAGCATTTT.

This clone was seen more than once but under ten times. The rearrangement links TRBV9 to TRBJ2-5; TRBD2 matches 9 bases. The germline gives CDR1 SGDLS, CDR2 YYNGEE. J gave up 6 bases and V 0 bases, and 6 bases lay outside the gene matches. The CDR3 is 15 residues long. The CDR3 spells CASSVAASGEKTQYF. The CDR3 DNA reads as TGTGCCAGCAGCGTAGCGGCTAGCGGGGAGAAGACCCAGTACTTC.

This sequence joins TRBV9 and TRBJ2-1; 7 bases match TRBD2. V lost 7 bases to trimming and J lost 4 bases; unmatched junction nucleotides: 20. Germline-derived CDR1 and CDR2 are SGDLS and YYNGEE. The length of the CDR3 is 18 residues. The CDR3 DNA is TGTGCCAGCGGCCTGAACCCTTCTGGCGGGAGTTTATACAATGAGCAGTTCTTC. Encoded protein: CASGLNPSGGSLYNEQFF.

The V call is TRBV10-3, the J call TRBJ2-3; D remains unclear. Germline loops: CDR1 ENHRY, CDR2 SYGVKD. The V end was cut by 3 bases, the J end by 0 bases, with 7 bases between. The CDR3 spans 14 residues. The CDR3 region is CAISELGSTDTQYF. The CDR3 DNA sequence: TGTGCCATCAGTGAACTTGGTAGCACAGATACGCAGTATTTT.

The table lists this clone with a count of one. This sequence joins TRBV5-1 and TRBJ2-7; 11 positions agree with TRBD2. V gave up 4 bases and J gave up 9 bases; unmatched junction bases: 9. The CDR3 runs 14 residues. Germline loops: CDR1 SGHRS, CDR2 YFSETQ. CDR3 residues: CASSTLAGEGVQYF. The CDR3 nucleotides are TGCGCCAGCAGCACACTAGCGGGAGAGGGGGTGCAGTACTTC.

The V gene is TRBV7-9, the J gene TRBJ1-1, with TRBD1 matching 10 bases. The CDR3 sequence is 18 residues long. The V and J ends lost 1 base and 6 bases, in that order; junction bases with no gene match: 14. The germline V gene encodes CDR1 SEHNR and CDR2 FQNEAQ (reference sequence). The CDR3 sequence: CASSLDKPGQGPASEAFF. The CDR3 DNA reads TGTGCCAGCAGCTTAGATAAACCGGGACAGGGGCCGGCCTCTGAAGCTTTCTTT. The variable domain in full, with the rest retrieved from reference TRBV7-9 and TRBJ1-1, is DTGVSQNPRHKITKRGQNVTFRCDPISEHNRLYWYRQTLGQGPEFLTYFQNEAQLEKSRLLSDRFSAERPKGSFSTLEIQRTEQGDSAMYLCASSLDKPGQGPASEAFFGQGTRLTVV.

CDR3 sequence (DNA): TGCAGTGCTAGTCCAGGGACAGTAAATCAGCCCCAGCATTTT. Its protein is CSASPGTVNQPQHF. The rearrangement joins TRBV20-1 to TRBJ1-5; 7 bases align to TRBD1. The CDR3 contains 14 residues. Germline V gives CDR1 DFQATT, CDR2 SNEGSKA (reference sequence). V lost 3 bases, J lost 4 bases, and 6 bases stayed unmatched.

This clone appeared once. The chain recombines TRBV7-6 with TRBJ2-5, with 14 bases identical to TRBD2. The germline CDR1 and CDR2 sequences are SGHVS and FNYEAQ. Trimming at V came to 5 bases and at J to 5 bases, leaving 7 bases not matched to a gene. CDR3 length equals 16 residues. The CDR3 DNA reads as TGTGCCAGCAGCGCAAGACTAGCGGGAGGGGTGGAGACCCAGTACTTC. Translating gives CASSARLAGGVETQYF.

The chain combines TRBV19 with TRBJ2-7; TRBD1 aligns across 7 bases. The V gene end was trimmed by 3 bases and the J gene end by 0 bases; junction bases not matched to a gene: 5. This CDR3 has 15 residues. Germline CDR1 reads LNHDA; CDR2 reads SQIVND (reference sequence). The CDR3 DNA is TGTGCCAGTAGTATCTCGGGACAGAACTCCTACGAGCAGTACTTC. As protein: CASSISGQNSYEQYF.

The rearrangement uses TRBV10-2 and TRBJ2-3; D possibly corresponds to TRBD1 (5 bases). The CDR3 loop spans 16 amino acids. The V gene's germline CDR1 is WSHSY and CDR2 SAAADI. V lost 2 bases to trimming and J lost 4 bases, with 16 bases between them. In DNA, the CDR3 is TGCGCCAGCAGTGAGCCATCAGGGAAGCGATCAGATACGCAGTATTTT. Translated: CASSEPSGKRSDTQYF.

The chain employs TRBV19 and TRBJ1-1, with unresolved D. Per germline, CDR1 LNHDA and CDR2 SQIVND (reference sequence). The CDR3 runs 17 residues. V was shortened by 3 bases and J by 4 bases, with 21 bases between the two germline ends. DNA for the CDR3: TGTGCCAGTAGTATCAAAGGAAGAGGGCGCGTGGGCACTGAAGCTTTCTTT. Amino acids: CASSIKGRGRVGTEAFF.